The TCR beta chain under discussion was sequenced for a study of T cell responses to AZD1222 COVID-19 vaccine. Study-wide results and limits: White British people made up most donors, females outnumbered males, and clonal diversity was possibly underestimated. Increases in Spike-specific TCR breadth and depth were seen after two AZD1222 doses. Nearly half of the spike-specific TCRs reportedly recognize variant regions that carry no mutations.

Concerning this clone: Its antigen is unknown.

CDR3 length equals 14 residues. Trimming cost V 3 bases and J 0 bases, with 7 bases left between them. CDR1 is SGHDT and CDR2 is YYEEEE in the germline V gene. Method: immunoSEQ multiplex PCR; TCRdb's copy keeps in-frame clones and lacks some. Here the sample spans roughly 150,000 clones, around nine tenths being singletons. The material was peripheral blood, obtained after recovery from COVID-19. The V call is TRBV5-6, the J call TRBJ1-5; TRBD1 might be the D (5 bases). This TCR was sampled from an adult who had recovered from COVID-19. The CDR3 region has the DNA TGTGCCAGCAGCTCCGGACATAGCAATCAGCCCCAGCATTTT. Translating gives CASSSGHSNQPQHF. The complete variable domain, with remaining parts taken from reference TRBV5-6 and TRBJ1-5, reads DAGVTQSPTHLIKTRGQQVTLRCSPKSGHDTVSWYQQALGQGPQFIFQYYEEEERQRGNFPDRFSGHQFPNYSSELNVNALLLGDSALYLCASSSGHSNQPQHFGDGTRLSIL.